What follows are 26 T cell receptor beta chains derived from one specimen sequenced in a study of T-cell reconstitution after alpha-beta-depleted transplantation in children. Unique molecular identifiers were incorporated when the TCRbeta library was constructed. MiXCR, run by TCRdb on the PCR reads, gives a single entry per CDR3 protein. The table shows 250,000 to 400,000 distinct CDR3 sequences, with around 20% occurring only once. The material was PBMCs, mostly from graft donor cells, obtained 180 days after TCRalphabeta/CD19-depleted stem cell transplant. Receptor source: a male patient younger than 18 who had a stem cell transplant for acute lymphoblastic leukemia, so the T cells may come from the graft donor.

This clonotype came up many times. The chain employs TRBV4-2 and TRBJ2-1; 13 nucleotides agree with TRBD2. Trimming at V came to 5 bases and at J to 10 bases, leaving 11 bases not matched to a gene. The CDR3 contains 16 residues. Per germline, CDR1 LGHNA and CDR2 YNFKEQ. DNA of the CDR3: TGTGCCAGCAGCGTTACCGGGACTAGCGGGATAATGGAGCAGTTCTTC. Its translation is CASSVTGTSGIMEQFF.

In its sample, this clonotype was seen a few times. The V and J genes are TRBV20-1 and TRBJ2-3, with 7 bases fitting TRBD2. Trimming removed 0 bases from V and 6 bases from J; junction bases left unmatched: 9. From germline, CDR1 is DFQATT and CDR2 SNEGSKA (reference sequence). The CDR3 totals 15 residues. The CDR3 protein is CSARDRLAVEDTQYF. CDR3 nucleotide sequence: TGCAGTGCTAGAGATAGGCTAGCGGTGGAGGATACGCAGTATTTT.

CDR3 DNA: TGTGCCAGCAGTGCGACAGGGGGCTCCTACAATGAGCAGTTCTTC. This translates into CASSATGGSYNEQFF. The chain employs TRBV6-1 and TRBJ2-1; 9 bases are shared with TRBD1. CDR1 is MNHNS and CDR2 is SASEGT in the germline V gene. This CDR3 has 15 amino acids. With 4 bases clipped from V and 0 bases from J, the junction kept 1 base outside the gene matches.

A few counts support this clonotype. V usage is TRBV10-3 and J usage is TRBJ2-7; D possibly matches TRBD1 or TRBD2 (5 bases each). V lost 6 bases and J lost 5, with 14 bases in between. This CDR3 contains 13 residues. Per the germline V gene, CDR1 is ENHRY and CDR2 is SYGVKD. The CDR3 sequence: CAIRGTTLDEQYF. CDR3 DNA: TGTGCCATCAGGGGGACCACACTAGACGAGCAGTACTTC.

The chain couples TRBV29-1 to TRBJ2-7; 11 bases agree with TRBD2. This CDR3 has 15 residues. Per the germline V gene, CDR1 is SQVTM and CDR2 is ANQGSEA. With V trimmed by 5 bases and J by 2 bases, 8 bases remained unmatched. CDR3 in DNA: TGCAGCGTTAAACTGGGGACTAGCGGAACCTACGAGCAGTACTTC. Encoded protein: CSVKLGTSGTYEQYF.

CDR3 loop: CSVSATPGQGLSGNTIYF. The CDR3 region has the DNA TGCAGCGTTTCAGCCACCCCGGGACAGGGCCTCTCTGGAAACACCATATATTTT. The rearrangement uses TRBV29-1 and TRBJ1-3, with 9 bases fitting TRBD1. The V gene end was trimmed by 5 bases and the J gene end by 0 bases; junction bases not matched to a gene: 14. The germline V gene has CDR1 SQVTM and CDR2 ANQGSEA. The CDR3 has 18 amino acids.

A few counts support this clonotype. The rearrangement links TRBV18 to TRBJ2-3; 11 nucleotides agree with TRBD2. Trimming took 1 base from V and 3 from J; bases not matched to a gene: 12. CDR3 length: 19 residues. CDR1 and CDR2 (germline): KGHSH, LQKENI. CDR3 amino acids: CASSPRNKGLAERTDTQYF. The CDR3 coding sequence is TGTGCCAGCTCACCACGGAACAAGGGACTAGCGGAAAGAACAGATACGCAGTATTTT.

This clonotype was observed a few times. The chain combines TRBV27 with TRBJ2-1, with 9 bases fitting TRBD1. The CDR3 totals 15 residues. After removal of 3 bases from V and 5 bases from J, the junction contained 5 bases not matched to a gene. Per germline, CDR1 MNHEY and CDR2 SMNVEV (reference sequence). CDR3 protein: CASSFRDRDHNEQFF. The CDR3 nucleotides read TGTGCCAGCAGTTTTAGGGACAGGGACCACAATGAGCAGTTCTTC.

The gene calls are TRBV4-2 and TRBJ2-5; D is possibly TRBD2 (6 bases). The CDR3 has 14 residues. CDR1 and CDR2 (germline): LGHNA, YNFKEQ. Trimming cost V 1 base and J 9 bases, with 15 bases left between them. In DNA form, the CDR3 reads TGTGCCAGCAGCCAAGTTTCTAGTGGAGGGGCCCAGTACTTC. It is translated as CASSQVSSGGAQYF.

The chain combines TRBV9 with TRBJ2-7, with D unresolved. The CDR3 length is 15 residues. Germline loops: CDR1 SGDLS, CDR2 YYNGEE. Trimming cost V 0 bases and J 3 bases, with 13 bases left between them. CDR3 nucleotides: TGTGCCAGCAGCGTAGCTGACGATCTAGGCTACGAGCAGTACTTC. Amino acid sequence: CASSVADDLGYEQYF.

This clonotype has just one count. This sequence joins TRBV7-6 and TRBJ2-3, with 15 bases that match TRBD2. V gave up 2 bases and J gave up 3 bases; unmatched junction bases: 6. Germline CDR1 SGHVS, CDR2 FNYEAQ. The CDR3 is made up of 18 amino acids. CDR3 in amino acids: CASSLNRTSGRVTDTQYF. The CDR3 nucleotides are TGTGCCAGCAGCTTAAACCGGACTAGCGGGAGGGTGACAGATACGCAGTATTTT.

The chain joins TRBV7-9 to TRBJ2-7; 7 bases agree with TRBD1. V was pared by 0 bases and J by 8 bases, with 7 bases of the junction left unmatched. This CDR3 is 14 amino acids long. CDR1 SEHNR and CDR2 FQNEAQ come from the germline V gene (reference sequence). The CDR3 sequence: CASSLAGTENQQYF. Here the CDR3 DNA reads TGTGCCAGCAGCTTAGCGGGGACAGAGAATCAGCAGTACTTC.

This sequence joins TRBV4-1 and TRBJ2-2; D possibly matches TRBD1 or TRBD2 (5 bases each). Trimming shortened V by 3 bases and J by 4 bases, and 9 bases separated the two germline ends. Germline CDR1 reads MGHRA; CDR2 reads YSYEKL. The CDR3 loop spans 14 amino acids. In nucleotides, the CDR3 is TGCGCCAGCAGCCAGGGGGTGGGCACCGGGGAGCTGTTTTTT. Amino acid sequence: CASSQGVGTGELFF.

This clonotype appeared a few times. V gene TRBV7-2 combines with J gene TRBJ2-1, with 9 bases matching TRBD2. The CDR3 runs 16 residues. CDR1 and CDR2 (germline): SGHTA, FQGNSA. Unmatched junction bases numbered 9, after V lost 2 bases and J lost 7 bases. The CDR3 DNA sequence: TGTGCCAGCAGCTTACCGGGTGCGGGAGGGGGGAATGAGCAGTTCTTC. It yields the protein CASSLPGAGGGNEQFF.

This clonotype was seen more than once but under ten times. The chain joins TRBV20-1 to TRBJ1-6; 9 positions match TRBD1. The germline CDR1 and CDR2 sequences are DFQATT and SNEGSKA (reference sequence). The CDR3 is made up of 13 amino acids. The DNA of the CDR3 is TGCAGCATTGATAAAGGACAGGGGAATCCCCTCCACTTT. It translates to CSIDKGQGNPLHF.

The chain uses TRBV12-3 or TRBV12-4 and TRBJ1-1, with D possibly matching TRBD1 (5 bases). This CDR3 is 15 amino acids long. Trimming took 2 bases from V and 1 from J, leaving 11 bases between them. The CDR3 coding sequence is TGTGCCAGCAGTTTAAGGGTCAGGGAGAACACTGAAGCTTTCTTT. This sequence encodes CASSLRVRENTEAFF.

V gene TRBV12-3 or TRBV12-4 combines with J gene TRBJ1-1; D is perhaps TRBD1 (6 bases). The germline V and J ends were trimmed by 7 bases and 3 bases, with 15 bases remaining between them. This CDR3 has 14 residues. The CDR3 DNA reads TGTGCCAGCATCTACAGGGAAGGGGACACTGAAGCTTTCTTT. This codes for CASIYREGDTEAFF.

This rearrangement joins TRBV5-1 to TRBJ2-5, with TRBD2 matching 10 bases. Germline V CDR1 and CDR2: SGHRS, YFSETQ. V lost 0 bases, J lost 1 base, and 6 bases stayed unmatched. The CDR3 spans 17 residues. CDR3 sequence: CASSLGPTSGPQETQYF. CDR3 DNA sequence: TGCGCCAGCAGCTTGGGCCCGACTAGCGGGCCCCAAGAGACCCAGTACTTC.

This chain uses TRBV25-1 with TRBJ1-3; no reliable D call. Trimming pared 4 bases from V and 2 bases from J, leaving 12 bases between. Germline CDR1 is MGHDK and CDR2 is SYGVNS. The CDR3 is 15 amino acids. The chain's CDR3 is CASSGVPKAGNTIYF. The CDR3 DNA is TGTGCCAGCAGTGGTGTACCCAAGGCTGGAAACACCATATATTTT. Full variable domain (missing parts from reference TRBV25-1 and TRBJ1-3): EADIYQTPRYLVIGTGKKITLECSQTMGHDKMYWYQQDPGMELHLIHYSYGVNSTEKGDLSSESTVSRIRTEHFPLTLESARPSHTSQYLCASSGVPKAGNTIYFGEGSWLTVV.

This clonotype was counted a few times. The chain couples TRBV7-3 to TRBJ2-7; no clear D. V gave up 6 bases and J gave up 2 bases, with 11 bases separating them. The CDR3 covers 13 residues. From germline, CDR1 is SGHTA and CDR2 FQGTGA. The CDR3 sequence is CASSIGFPYEQYF. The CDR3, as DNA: TGTGCCAGCAGTATCGGCTTTCCCTACGAGCAGTACTTC. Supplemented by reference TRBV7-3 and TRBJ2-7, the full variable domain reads GAGVSQTPSNKVTEKGKYVELRCDPISGHTALYWYRQSLGQGPEFLIYFQGTGAADDSGLPNDRFFAVRPEGSVSTLKIQRTERGDSAVYLCASSIGFPYEQYFGPGTRLTVT.

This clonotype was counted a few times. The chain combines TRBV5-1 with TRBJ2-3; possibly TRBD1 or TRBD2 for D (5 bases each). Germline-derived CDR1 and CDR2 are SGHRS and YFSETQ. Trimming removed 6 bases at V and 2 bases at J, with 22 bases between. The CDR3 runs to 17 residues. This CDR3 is CASIKWGIATTTDTQYF. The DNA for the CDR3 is TGCGCCAGCATAAAGTGGGGGATAGCGACCACCACAGATACGCAGTATTTT. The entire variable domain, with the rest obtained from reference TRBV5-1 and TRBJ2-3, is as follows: KAGVTQTPRYLIKTRGQQVTLSCSPISGHRSVSWYQQTPGQGLQFLFEYFSETQRNKGNFPGRFSGRQFSNSRSEMNVSTLELGDSALYLCASIKWGIATTTDTQYFGPGTRLTVL.

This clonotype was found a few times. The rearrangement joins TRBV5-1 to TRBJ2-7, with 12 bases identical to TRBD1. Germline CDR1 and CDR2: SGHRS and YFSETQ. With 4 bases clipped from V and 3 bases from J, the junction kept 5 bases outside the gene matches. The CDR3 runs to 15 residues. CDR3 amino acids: CASSHRDRGLYEQYF. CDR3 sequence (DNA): TGCGCCAGCAGCCACCGGGACAGGGGGCTCTACGAGCAGTACTTC.

CDR3 sequence: CASRLPRGVYGYTF. CDR3 bases: TGTGCCAGCAGACTACCCAGGGGGGTCTATGGCTACACCTTC. This chain joins TRBV6-2 or TRBV6-3 and TRBJ1-2; TRBD1 matches at 7 bases. V lost 6 bases and J lost 4; bases outside the gene matches: 8. Germline CDR1 reads MNHEY; CDR2 reads SVGEGT. This CDR3 has 14 residues.

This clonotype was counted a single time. CDR3 nucleotides: TGTGCCAGCAGAGTACTAGCGGGATCGGAGACCCAGTACTTC. It is translated as CASRVLAGSETQYF. The V call is TRBV6-1, the J call TRBJ2-5; the match to TRBD2 covers 10 bases. From germline, CDR1 is MNHNS and CDR2 SASEGT. V was clipped by 6 bases and J by 5 bases; unmatched bases: 6. This CDR3 comprises 14 residues.

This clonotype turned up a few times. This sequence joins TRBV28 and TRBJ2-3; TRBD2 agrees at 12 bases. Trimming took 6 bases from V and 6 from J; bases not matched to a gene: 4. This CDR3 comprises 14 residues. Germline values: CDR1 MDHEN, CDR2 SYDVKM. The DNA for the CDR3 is TGTGCCAGCAGACTAGCGGGGGGAGAGGATACGCAGTATTTT. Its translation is CASRLAGGEDTQYF. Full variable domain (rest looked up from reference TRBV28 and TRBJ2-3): DVKVTQSSRYLVKRTGEKVFLECVQDMDHENMFWYRQDPGLGLRLIYFSYDVKMKEKGDIPEGYSVSREKKERFSLILESASTNQTSMYLCASRLAGGEDTQYFGPGTRLTVL.

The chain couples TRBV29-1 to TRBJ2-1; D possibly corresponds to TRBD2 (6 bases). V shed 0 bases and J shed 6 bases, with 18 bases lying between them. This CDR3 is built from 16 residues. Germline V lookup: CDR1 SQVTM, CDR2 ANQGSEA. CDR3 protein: CSVEDLRGTLSNEQFF. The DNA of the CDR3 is TGCAGCGTTGAAGATCTACGCGGGACGCTCTCCAATGAGCAGTTCTTC.